This T cell receptor (beta chain) emerged from a study of blood T cells in healthy people across ages. Across the study: With template switching, about one barcoded beta molecule was captured per two T cells.

Sample donors were healthy Caucasian individuals that came from Russia, aged about 6 to 100. Germline V lookup: CDR1 SQVTM, CDR2 ANQGSEA. CDR3 size: 14 residues. Alongside a J-beta primer mix, a sample-barcoded 5' primer served in a second PCR lasting about 7 to 11 cycles. TCRdb re-called the 5' RACE reads with MiXCR, one entry per CDR3 protein. The sample holds about 1.4 million distinct CDR3 sequences; approximately 63% are singletons and the top ten take 6.5% to 8.5%. A remark on this clonotype: The antigen remains undetermined.

The study's findings and limits: No conclusive comparison of naive versus antigen-experienced cells was possible with unsorted PBMCs. While age rose, TCR beta diversity per million T cells dropped in a roughly linear way.

The rearrangement joins TRBV29-1 to TRBJ2-4; TRBD1 aligns across 7 bases. The closer fit of TRBJ2-7 to the DNA end suggests the J call may be wrong. Sequenced material: blood. This receptor was taken from a man aged 18 to 30 in good health. The chain's CDR3 is CSVEGTGVSYEQYF. The CDR3, as DNA: TGCAGCGTTGAAGGAACAGGGGTGAGCTACGAGCAGTACTTC.